The clone carrying this T cell receptor beta chain was detected only once. Its antigen is unknown. This specimen belongs to a study of T cell responses to AZD1222 COVID-19 vaccine. Study-level points and caveats: An increase in Spike-specific TCR breadth and depth was observed after two AZD1222 doses. Repertoires were collected only later (after the peak T cell response had occurred). Possibly, clonal diversity was underestimated; donors were largely white British and included more females. Vaccine-associated CD4 TCRs ranged over spike, dominating at 160-218 and 743-854.

TCRdb keeps only in-frame clones here, not all; method: immunoSEQ multiplex PCR. Of more than 150,000 clones listed, approximately 94% are singletons. Here the sequenced sample was peripheral blood, taken on day 0 of AZD1222 vaccination. The sequence was collected from an adult in good health.

The CDR3 DNA reads as TGTGCCACCAGTGATATCGGGACACCGTACAATGAGCAGTTCTTC. Amino acids: CATSDIGTPYNEQFF. V usage is TRBV24-1 and J usage is TRBJ2-1; D is possibly TRBD1 (6 bases). Trimming cost V 3 bases and J 4 bases, with 12 bases left between them. CDR1 is KGHDR and CDR2 is SFDVKD in the germline V gene. The CDR3 totals 15 residues.